Each of the 23 T cell receptor beta chains below was sequenced from the same sample in a study of cytotoxic CD8 clonotypes in ibrutinib-treated CLL. Profiling relied on immunoSEQ multiplex PCR, and the TCRdb table lists in-frame clones only, not all of them. The sample includes some 200,000 clones, 60% to 80% of them seen just once. The sequenced sample was PBMCs, obtained after 12 months of ibrutinib treatment. These receptors all come from a human donor with chronic lymphocytic leukemia.

The chain couples TRBV25-1 to TRBJ1-1; D is undetermined. This CDR3 spans 11 amino acids. With 4 bases removed from V and 6 bases from J, the gap between germline ends came to 6 bases. From germline, CDR1 is MGHDK and CDR2 SYGVNS. DNA for the CDR3: TGTGCCAGCAGTGTAGGGCCTGAAGCTTTCTTT. Translated, it gives CASSVGPEAFF. Drawing the rest from reference TRBV25-1 and TRBJ1-1, the complete variable domain is EADIYQTPRYLVIGTGKKITLECSQTMGHDKMYWYQQDPGMELHLIHYSYGVNSTEKGDLSSESTVSRIRTEHFPLTLESARPSHTSQYLCASSVGPEAFFGQGTRLTVV.

The rearrangement joins TRBV27 to TRBJ2-3; D gene unclear. CDR3 length equals 14 residues. CDR1 and CDR2 from the germline V gene are MNHEY and SMNVEV (reference sequence). The V end was cut by 6 bases, the J end by 0 bases, with 10 bases between. The CDR3 loop reads CASRKTRSTDTQYF. CDR3 bases: TGTGCCAGCAGAAAGACTCGTAGCACAGATACGCAGTATTTT.

The chain has TRBV30 and TRBJ1-2; 8 positions match TRBD1. V lost 3 bases and J lost 4; bases outside the gene matches: 10. CDR3 length: 15 residues. Germline-derived CDR1 and CDR2 are GTSNPN and SVGIG (reference sequence). For the CDR3, the DNA is TGTGCCTGGAGCCTAACCTCCACAGGGGGCTATGGCTACACCTTC. Residues: CAWSLTSTGGYGYTF.

This clone appeared a few times. The chain uses TRBV11-2 and TRBJ2-2; D not certain. Germline V gene lookup returns CDR1 SGHAT and CDR2 FQNNGV. The ends were cut back, 10 bases at V and 6 bases at J, with 9 bases in the middle. CDR3 length: 11 amino acids. CDR3 sequence (DNA): TGTGCCACACGTGACCCCGGGGAGCTGTTTTTT. Amino acids: CATRDPGELFF.

This clone was seen once. J is TRBJ2-2 and V is TRBV29-1; 7 nucleotides match TRBD1. Trimming cost V 0 bases and J 6 bases; bases outside gene matches: 7. CDR1 is SQVTM, CDR2 ANQGSEA, per germline. CDR3 size: 15 residues. In nucleotides, the CDR3 is TGCAGCGTTGAAGATCCACAGGGGTTGGCCGGGGAGCTGTTTTTT. Translating gives CSVEDPQGLAGELFF.

The chain couples TRBV7-6 to TRBJ1-1; maybe TRBD1 (5 bases). Germline loops: CDR1 SGHVS, CDR2 FNYEAQ. V dropped 0 bases and J dropped 2 bases, with 10 bases sitting between them. The CDR3 contains 15 residues. CDR3 DNA: TGTGCCAGCAGCTTAGCGCCAGGGACCAACACTGAAGCTTTCTTT. The encoded protein is CASSLAPGTNTEAFF.

This clone has a count of ten or more. The V gene is TRBV11-2, the J gene TRBJ1-2, with a tentative D call TRBD1 (6 bases). CDR1 and CDR2 (germline): SGHAT, FQNNGV. Between the trimmed V and J ends, which lost 8 bases and 4 bases, there was a span of 17 bases. The CDR3 consists of 14 residues. The CDR3 nucleotides read TGTGCCAGCTCCAATGGGGGGGGCGGCTATGGCTACACCTTC. This encodes CASSNGGGGYGYTF. Drawing the rest from reference TRBV11-2 and TRBJ1-2, the complete variable domain is EAGVAQSPRYKIIEKRQSVAFWCNPISGHATLYWYQQILGQGPKLLIQFQNNGVVDDSQLPKDRFSAERLKGVDSTLKIQPAKLEDSAVYLCASSNGGGGYGYTFGSGTRLTVV.

The V gene is TRBV18, the J gene TRBJ2-7; D might be TRBD1 (5 bases). V lost 1 base to trimming and J lost 6 bases, with 19 bases between them. Germline CDR1 is KGHSH and CDR2 is LQKENI. The CDR3 totals 16 residues. This CDR3 is CASSPRQGTALGEQYF. The CDR3 DNA reads as TGTGCCAGCTCACCACGTCAGGGTACGGCCCTGGGCGAGCAGTACTTC.

V and J are TRBV9 and TRBJ1-5; possible D gene TRBD1, 6 bases. Germline V gene data show CDR1 as SGDLS and CDR2 as YYNGEE. V was shortened by 0 bases and J by 4 bases, with 8 bases between the two germline ends. The CDR3 covers 14 residues. The CDR3 protein is CASSVAQGNQPQHF. The CDR3 DNA reads as TGTGCCAGCAGCGTAGCTCAGGGGAATCAGCCCCAGCATTTT.

The CDR3 coding sequence is TGTGCCAGCTCACCTACCGGACGACGGGAGACCCAGTACTTC. Translating gives CASSPTGRRETQYF. The chain combines TRBV18 with TRBJ2-5; D remains ambiguous. Looked up from germline, CDR1 is KGHSH and CDR2 is LQKENI. The CDR3 covers 14 residues. V lost 3 bases to trimming and J lost 5 bases, with 13 bases between them.

The chain uses TRBV5-4 and TRBJ1-1, with D unresolved. Germline V gene lookup returns CDR1 SGHNT and CDR2 YYREEE (reference sequence). V lost 0 bases and J lost 1, with 10 bases in between. This CDR3 has 15 amino acids. Written as DNA, the CDR3 is TGTGCCAGCAGCTTGGGGGAAATCACGAACACTGAAGCTTTCTTT. It translates to CASSLGEITNTEAFF.

This chain joins TRBV20-1 and TRBJ1-1; unclear D gene. V shed 0 bases and J shed 12 bases, with 11 bases lying between them. Looked up from germline, CDR1 is DFQATT and CDR2 is SNEGSKA (reference sequence). The CDR3 has 11 residues. The CDR3 loop is CSAREVVLTFF. For the CDR3, the DNA is TGCAGTGCTAGAGAGGTGGTTTTGACTTTCTTT.

The chain combines TRBV7-9 with TRBJ1-3, with 10 bases identical to TRBD1. The germline V gene encodes CDR1 SEHNR and CDR2 FQNEAQ (reference sequence). The CDR3 covers 14 residues. J lost 8 bases, V lost 5 bases, and 6 bases had no gene match. In DNA, the CDR3 is TGTGCCAGCAGCCTGGACAGGGGGGCTTACACCATATATTTT. Amino acids: CASSLDRGAYTIYF.

This clone was observed a handful of times. V usage is TRBV19 and J usage is TRBJ1-1, with TRBD1 matching 7 bases. V shed 7 bases, J shed 1 base, and the junction held 15 bases outside the gene matches. The germline V gene encodes CDR1 LNHDA and CDR2 SQIVND (reference sequence). There are 17 residues in the CDR3. CDR3 sequence reads: CASNLLSLGTENTEAFF. DNA of the CDR3: TGTGCCAGTAACTTATTGTCTCTGGGGACAGAGAACACTGAAGCTTTCTTT. Using reference TRBV19 and TRBJ1-1 for the parts outside the CDR3, the full variable domain is DGGITQSPKYLFRKEGQNVTLSCEQNLNHDAMYWYRQDPGQGLRLIYYSQIVNDFQKGDIAEGYSVSREKKESFPLTVTSAQKNPTAFYLCASNLLSLGTENTEAFFGQGTRLTVV.

J is TRBJ2-3 and V is TRBV19; D gene uncertain. Trimming removed 6 bases from V and 1 base from J, with 14 bases in between. The CDR3 is 15 residues long. Germline lookup yields CDR1 LNHDA and CDR2 SQIVND (reference sequence). The CDR3 DNA reads TGTGCCAGTAGGCCAGTGGGGATGGGCACAGATACGCAGTATTTT. Translated: CASRPVGMGTDTQYF.

V and J are TRBV25-1 and TRBJ1-2; 7 nucleotides agree with TRBD1. CDR3 length equals 16 residues. Germline V gene sequence: CDR1 MGHDK, CDR2 SYGVNS. V gave up 5 bases and J gave up 5 bases; unmatched junction bases: 14. The CDR3 spells CASSIGTASERYGYTF. Here the CDR3 DNA reads TGTGCCAGCAGTATCGGGACAGCCTCGGAGAGGTATGGCTACACCTTC.

The V call is TRBV30, the J call TRBJ2-1; 9 bases are a match to TRBD2. J was trimmed by 5 bases and V by 4 bases; bases with no gene match: 3. The germline V gene has CDR1 GTSNPN and CDR2 SVGIG (reference sequence). The CDR3 consists of 13 residues. The CDR3 nucleotides are TGTGCCTGGAATCTAGCGGGGAACAATGAGCAGTTCTTC. Protein: CAWNLAGNNEQFF.

V and J are TRBV27 and TRBJ2-1; D may be TRBD1 or TRBD2 (5 bases each). Germline V gene data show CDR1 as MNHEY and CDR2 as SMNVEV (reference sequence). V was trimmed by 7 bases and J by 10 bases, leaving 29 bases between them. CDR3 length: 17 residues. The CDR3 bases are TGTGCCAGCACCCCTCCGGGACGGCTAACTAGGAGAAGGGAGCAGTTCTTC. Translation gives CASTPPGRLTRRREQFF.

The rearrangement uses TRBV5-6 and TRBJ2-5; no firm D call. Germline assignment: CDR1 SGHDT and CDR2 YYEEEE. With 2 bases removed from V and 1 base from J, the gap between germline ends came to 6 bases. The CDR3 spans 13 residues. This chain's CDR3 is CASSFNGQETQYF. The CDR3 bases are TGTGCCAGCAGCTTTAATGGCCAAGAGACCCAGTACTTC.

V gene TRBV15 combines with J gene TRBJ2-1; tentative D call: TRBD2 (6 bases). V lost 5 bases to trimming and J lost 12 bases, with 17 bases between them. The germline gives CDR1 LNHNV, CDR2 YYDKDF (reference sequence). The CDR3 covers 13 residues. The CDR3 reads CATSQNYGTAQFF. CDR3 bases: TGTGCCACCAGCCAAAACTACGGGACTGCGCAGTTCTTC.

V is TRBV19 and J is TRBJ1-4; 8 nucleotides match TRBD1. Per germline, CDR1 LNHDA and CDR2 SQIVND (reference sequence). This CDR3 has 13 amino acids. After removal of 7 bases from V and 6 bases from J, the junction contained 4 bases not matched to a gene. The CDR3 sequence is CASNDRGYEKLFF. CDR3 sequence (DNA): TGTGCCAGTAACGACAGGGGTTATGAAAAACTGTTTTTT.

The chain is built from TRBV6-5 and TRBJ1-2; D unclear. Germline values: CDR1 MNHEY, CDR2 SVGAGI. The CDR3 is 10 amino acids. Trimming shortened V by 8 bases and J by 3 bases, and 4 bases separated the two germline ends. The CDR3, as DNA: TGTGCCAGCTATGACTATGGCTACACCTTC. It encodes CASYDYGYTF.

CDR3 in amino acids: CASSVSTGGEAFF. The CDR3 nucleotides read TGTGCCAGCAGCGTATCCACGGGCGGGGAAGCTTTCTTT. The gene calls are TRBV9 and TRBJ1-1; no clear D gene. The CDR3 has 13 residues. Trimming took 1 base from V and 8 from J, leaving 12 bases between them. The germline gives CDR1 SGDLS, CDR2 YYNGEE.